The present TCR beta chain was sequenced within a study of shared clonotypes between healthy human individuals. Background on the study: Every donor yielded three CD4 naive, three CD4 memory, two CD8 naive and one CD8 memory plate.

The germline CDR1 and CDR2 sequences are GTSNPN and SVGIG (reference sequence). The CDR3 is made up of 14 amino acids. The V and J ends lost 0 bases and 4 bases respectively, with 11 bases between them. Only in-frame clones appear in the TCRdb table, and some are missing; sequencing was by immunoSEQ multiplex PCR. The repertoire has hundreds of thousands of clones, about 78% of them found once; the top ten carry approximately 1.8%. A note on this clone: Its matching antigen is unknown.

Regarding the study as a whole: At large depth, rarefaction still showed sorted-subset sequencing to be incomplete. The generation probabilities recorded for non-shared clonotypes fell below those of clonotypes shared by all four donors.

The TCR was taken from a woman under 40 in good health. V is TRBV30 and J is TRBJ2-3; D gene unclear. The sequenced sample was memory CD4+ T cells sorted from blood. The subset: CD45RA-negative fraction. The CDR3 coding sequence is TGTGCCTGGAGTGTTAGTGAGTTCGCAGATACGCAGTATTTT. Protein: CAWSVSEFADTQYF.